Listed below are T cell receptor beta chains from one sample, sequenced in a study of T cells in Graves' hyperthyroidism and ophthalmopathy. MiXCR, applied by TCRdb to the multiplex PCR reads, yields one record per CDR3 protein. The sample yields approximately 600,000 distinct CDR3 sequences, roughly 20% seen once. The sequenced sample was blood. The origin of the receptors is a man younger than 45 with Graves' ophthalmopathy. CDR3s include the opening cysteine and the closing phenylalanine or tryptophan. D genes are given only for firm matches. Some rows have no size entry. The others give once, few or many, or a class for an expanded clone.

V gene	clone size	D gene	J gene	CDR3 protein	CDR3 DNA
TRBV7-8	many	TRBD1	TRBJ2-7	CASSLDGTASEQYF	TGTGCCAGCAGCTTAGACGGGACAGCTTCCGAGCAGTACTTC
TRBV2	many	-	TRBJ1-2	CASPGGAGYGYTF	TGTGCCAGCCCAGGTGGGGCTGGCTATGGCTACACCTTC
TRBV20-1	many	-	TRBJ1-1	CSARDQGNTEAFF	TGCAGTGCTAGAGATCAAGGGAACACTGAAGCTTTCTTT
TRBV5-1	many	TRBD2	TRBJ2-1	CASSLVTSGYNEQFF	TGCGCCAGCAGCTTGGTAACTAGCGGCTACAATGAGCAGTTCTTC
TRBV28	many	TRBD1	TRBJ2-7	CASSSSGTGAFEQYF	TGTGCCAGCAGTTCATCCGGGACAGGGGCTTTCGAGCAGTACTTC
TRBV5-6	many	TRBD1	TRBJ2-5	CASSTQGQGTWETQYF	TGTGCCAGCAGCACCCAGGGACAGGGGACATGGGAGACCCAGTACTTC
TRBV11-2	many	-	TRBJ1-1	CASSLVGNGAEAFF	TGTGCCAGCAGCTTAGTGGGGAACGGTGCTGAAGCTTTCTTT
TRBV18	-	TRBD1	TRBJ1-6	CASSPSTGVGSPLHF	TGTGCCAGCTCACCCTCGACAGGGGTCGGATCACCCCTCCACTTT
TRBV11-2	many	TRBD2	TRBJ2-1	CASSPRTSGRGNEQFF	TGTGCCAGCAGCCCAAGGACTAGCGGGAGGGGAAATGAGCAGTTCTTC
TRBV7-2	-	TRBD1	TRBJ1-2	CASSPDRGDGYTF	TGTGCCAGCAGCCCCGACAGGGGTGATGGCTACACCTTC